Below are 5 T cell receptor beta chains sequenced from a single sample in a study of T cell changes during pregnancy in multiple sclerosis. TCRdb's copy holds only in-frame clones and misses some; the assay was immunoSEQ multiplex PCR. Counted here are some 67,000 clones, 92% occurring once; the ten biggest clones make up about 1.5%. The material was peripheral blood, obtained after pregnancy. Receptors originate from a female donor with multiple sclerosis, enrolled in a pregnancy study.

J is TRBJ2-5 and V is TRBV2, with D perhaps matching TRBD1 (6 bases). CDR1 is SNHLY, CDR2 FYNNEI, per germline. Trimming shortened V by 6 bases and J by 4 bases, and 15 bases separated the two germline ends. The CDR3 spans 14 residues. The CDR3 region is CASSPTGKGETQYF. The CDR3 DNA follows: TGTGCCAGCAGCCCTACAGGGAAAGGAGAGACCCAGTACTTC.

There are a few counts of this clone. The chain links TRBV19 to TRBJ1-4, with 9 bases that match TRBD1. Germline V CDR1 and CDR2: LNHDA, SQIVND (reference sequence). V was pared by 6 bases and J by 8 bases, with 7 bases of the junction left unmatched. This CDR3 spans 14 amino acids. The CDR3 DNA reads TGTGCCAGTAGCTGGACAGGGGCCATAGAAAAACTGTTTTTT. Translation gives CASSWTGAIEKLFF.

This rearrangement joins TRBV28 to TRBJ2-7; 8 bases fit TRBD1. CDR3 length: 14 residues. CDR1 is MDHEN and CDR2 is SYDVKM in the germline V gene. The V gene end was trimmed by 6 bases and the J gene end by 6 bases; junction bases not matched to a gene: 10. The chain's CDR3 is CASRDRDRLSEQYF. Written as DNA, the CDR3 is TGTGCCAGCAGGGACAGGGACCGCCTGAGCGAGCAGTACTTC.

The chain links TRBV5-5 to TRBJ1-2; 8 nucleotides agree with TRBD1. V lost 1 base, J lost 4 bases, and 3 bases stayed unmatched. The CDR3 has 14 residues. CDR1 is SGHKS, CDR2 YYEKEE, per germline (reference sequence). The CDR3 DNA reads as TGTGCCAGCAGCTTGCAGGGGGCGTCCTATGGCTACACCTTC. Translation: CASSLQGASYGYTF.

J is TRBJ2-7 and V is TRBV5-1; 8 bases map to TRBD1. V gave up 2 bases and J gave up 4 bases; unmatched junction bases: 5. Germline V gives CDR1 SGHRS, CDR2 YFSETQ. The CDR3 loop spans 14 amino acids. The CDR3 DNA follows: TGCGCCAGCAGCTTCCAGGGGGCTCAATACGAGCAGTACTTC. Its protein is CASSFQGAQYEQYF.